The rows below give T cell receptor beta chains drawn from one sample of a study of vaccination and CD4 T cells after COVID-19. Their antigens are not known. TCRdb called the PCR reads again in MiXCR, with one record for every CDR3 protein. The sample holds 10,000 to 13,000 distinct CDR3 sequences, around half seen once. Sequencing was performed on CD4+ T cells from blood, cultured in vitro. The source is a human donor who had recovered from COVID-19. CDR3s include the opening cysteine and the closing phenylalanine or tryptophan. The order of the fields is V gene, clone size, D gene, J gene, CDR3 protein, CDR3 DNA. D genes are given only for firm matches. Expanded clones get a size class; other rows say once, few or many, or leave the size out.

TRBV30,.,.,TRBJ2-3,CACMFATDTQYF,TGTGCCTGTATGTTTGCTACAGATACGCAGTATTTT
TRBV7-3,.,.,TRBJ2-2,CASRAGSAGELFF,TGTGCCAGCAGGGCAGGGTCGGCTGGCGAGCTGTTTTTT
TRBV27,few,TRBD2,TRBJ2-3,CASGSRLAAHAGTDTQYF,TGTGCCAGCGGTTCGCGACTAGCGGCCCACGCCGGCACAGATACGCAGTATTTT
TRBV20-1,.,.,TRBJ2-1,CSAPPIAAYNEQFF,TGCAGTGCCCCCCCTATAGCGGCATACAATGAGCAGTTCTTC
TRBV7-2,few,TRBD1,TRBJ1-6,CASSYGQAIYNSPLHF,TGTGCCAGCAGCTACGGACAGGCAATTTATAATTCACCCCTCCACTTT
TRBV4-2,.,TRBD2,TRBJ2-5,CASSQPGTSGRDHQETQYF,TGTGCCAGCAGCCAACCCGGGACTAGCGGGAGGGACCACCAAGAGACCCAGTACTTC
TRBV20-1,few,TRBD1,TRBJ2-2,CSARELDRGTGELFF,TGCAGTGCTAGAGAATTGGACAGGGGCACCGGGGAGCTGTTTTTT
TRBV24-1,.,TRBD1,TRBJ1-1,CATSTAGGNTEAFF,TGTGCCACCAGTACCGCAGGGGGCAACACTGAAGCTTTCTTT
TRBV7-8,.,TRBD2,TRBJ2-3,CASSRRTSGTFPRTDTQYF,TGTGCCAGCAGCCGCAGGACTAGCGGGACCTTCCCTCGCACAGATACGCAGTATTTT
TRBV24-1,few,TRBD1,TRBJ2-1,CATSDPGTGGGGNEQFF,TGTGCCACCAGTGACCCTGGGACAGGGGGAGGTGGTAATGAGCAGTTCTTC
TRBV7-8,few,TRBD2,TRBJ2-5,CASSLLAGGRETQYF,TGTGCCAGCAGCCTCTTGGCGGGGGGGAGAGAGACCCAGTACTTC
TRBV6-1,.,.,TRBJ1-2,CASTLGANYGYTF,TGTGCCAGCACATTGGGAGCTAACTATGGCTACACCTTC
TRBV25-1,.,.,TRBJ1-2,CASSDRGVGGYGYTF,TGTGCCAGCAGTGACCGCGGAGTTGGTGGCTATGGCTACACCTTC
TRBV6-2/TRBV6-3,large,.,TRBJ2-7,CASTRGSGTYEQYF,TGTGCCAGCACCCGGGGTAGCGGAACCTACGAGCAGTACTTC
TRBV19,once,.,TRBJ2-7,CASSIDSPSSSYEQYF,TGTGCCAGTAGTATCGATTCCCCCAGTAGCTCCTACGAGCAGTACTTC
TRBV2,few,TRBD2,TRBJ2-5,CASSAGLLAGVVRETQYF,TGTGCCAGCAGTGCCGGACTACTAGCGGGAGTGGTCCGGGAGACCCAGTACTTC
TRBV7-8,.,.,TRBJ1-2,CASSPAGPDYGYTF,TGTGCCAGCAGCCCCGCAGGGCCCGACTATGGCTACACCTTC
TRBV20-1,few,TRBD1,TRBJ1-1,CSASARTGTNTEAFF,TGCAGTGCTAGCGCCCGGACAGGGACGAACACTGAAGCTTTCTTT
TRBV15,.,TRBD2,TRBJ2-3,CATSRGAGATDTQYF,TGTGCCACCAGCAGAGGAGCGGGAGCGACAGATACGCAGTATTTT
TRBV7-5,.,.,TRBJ1-6,CISVSARGGGQDCGHSPLHF,.
TRBV2,.,.,TRBJ2-7,CASSFTSEQYF,TGTGCCAGCAGTTTTACTAGCGAGCAGTACTTC
TRBV19,.,.,TRBJ2-5,CASSIVGKETQYF,TGTGCCAGTAGTATAGTGGGAAAAGAGACCCAGTACTTC
TRBV15,few,TRBD2,TRBJ2-7,CATSRDREGPDEQYF,TGTGCCACCAGCAGAGATCGGGAGGGGCCGGACGAGCAGTACTTC
TRBV12-3/TRBV12-4,once,TRBD1,TRBJ2-2,CASRRQGRGTGELFF,TGTGCCAGCAGACGACAGGGTAGAGGCACCGGGGAGCTGTTTTTT
TRBV28,.,.,TRBJ1-6,CASLDRWNSPLHF,TGTGCCAGCCTAGACAGGTGGAATTCACCCCTCCACTTT
TRBV20-1,few,TRBD2,TRBJ2-1,CSARVLAAIRAYNEQFF,TGCAGTGCTAGAGTACTAGCGGCCATCAGAGCCTACAATGAGCAGTTCTTC
TRBV9,few,.,TRBJ2-1,CASSARVKPYNEQFF,TGTGCCAGCAGCGCCCGAGTTAAGCCCTACAATGAGCAGTTCTTC
TRBV7-8,once,TRBD1,TRBJ2-7,CASSPPGQGGSWLDEQYF,TGTGCCAGCAGCCCCCCGGGACAGGGAGGGTCATGGCTTGACGAGCAGTACTTC
TRBV6-2/TRBV6-3,few,TRBD1,TRBJ2-5,CASSYAQGQGSQETQYF,TGTGCCAGCAGTTACGCCCAAGGACAGGGAAGTCAAGAGACCCAGTACTTC
TRBV2,few,.,TRBJ1-5,CASSGDSNQPQHF,TGTGCCAGCAGCGGGGATAGCAATCAGCCCCAGCATTTT
TRBV12-5,.,.,TRBJ2-5,CASGLGTTGETQYF,TGTGCTAGTGGTTTGGGGACTACGGGGGAGACCCAGTACTTC
TRBV27,few,.,TRBJ1-2,CASSLIGGGYTF,TGTGCCAGCAGTTTAATTGGGGGGGGCTACACCTTC
TRBV2,.,.,TRBJ2-7,CASSDWLKAESYEQYF,TGTGCCAGCAGTGACTGGTTGAAAGCGGAGTCCTACGAGCAGTACTTC
TRBV23-1,medium-sized,.,TRBJ1-2,CASSQDRPNYGYTF,TGCGCCAGCAGCCAAGACAGGCCTAACTATGGCTACACCTTC
TRBV30,few,.,TRBJ1-1,CAWTPPGQNTEAFF,TGTGCCTGGACCCCCCCCGGGCAGAACACTGAAGCTTTCTTT
TRBV6-5,.,TRBD1,TRBJ2-7,CASSSGTGYEQYF,TGTGCCAGCAGTTCCGGGACAGGCTACGAGCAGTACTTC
TRBV6-1,.,.,TRBJ1-2,CASSETGRVSRGYTF,TGTGCCAGCAGTGAGACGGGTAGAGTATCCCGTGGCTACACCTTC
TRBV20-1,.,TRBD2,TRBJ2-5,CSARDLAGYQETQYF,TGCAGTGCTAGAGATCTAGCGGGGTACCAAGAGACCCAGTACTTC